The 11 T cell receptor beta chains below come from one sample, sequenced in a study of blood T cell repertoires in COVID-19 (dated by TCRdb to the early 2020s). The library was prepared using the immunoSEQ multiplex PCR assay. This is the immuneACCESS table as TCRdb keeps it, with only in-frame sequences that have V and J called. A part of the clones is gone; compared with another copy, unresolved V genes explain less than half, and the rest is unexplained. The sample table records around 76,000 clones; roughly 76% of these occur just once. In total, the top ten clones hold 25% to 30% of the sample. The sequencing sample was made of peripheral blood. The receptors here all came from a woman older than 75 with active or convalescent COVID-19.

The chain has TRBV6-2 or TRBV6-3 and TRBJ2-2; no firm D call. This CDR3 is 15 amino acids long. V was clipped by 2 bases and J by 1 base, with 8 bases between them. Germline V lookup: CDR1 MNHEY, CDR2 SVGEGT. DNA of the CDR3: TGTGCCAGCAGTTACCCCTCCAGGAACACCGGGGAGCTGTTTTTT. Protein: CASSYPSRNTGELFF.

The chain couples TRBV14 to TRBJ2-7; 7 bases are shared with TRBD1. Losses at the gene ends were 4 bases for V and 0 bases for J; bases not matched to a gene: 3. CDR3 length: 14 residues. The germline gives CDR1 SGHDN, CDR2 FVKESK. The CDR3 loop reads CASSLGQFSYEQYF. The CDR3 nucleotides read TGTGCCAGCAGCCTGGGACAGTTCTCCTACGAGCAGTACTTC.

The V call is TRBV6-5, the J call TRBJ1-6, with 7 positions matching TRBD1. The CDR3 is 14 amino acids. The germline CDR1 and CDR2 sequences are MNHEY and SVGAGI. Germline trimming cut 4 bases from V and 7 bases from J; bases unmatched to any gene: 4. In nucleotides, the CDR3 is TGTGCCAGCAGTTCGGACAGGTTCAATTCACCCCTCCACTTT. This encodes CASSSDRFNSPLHF.

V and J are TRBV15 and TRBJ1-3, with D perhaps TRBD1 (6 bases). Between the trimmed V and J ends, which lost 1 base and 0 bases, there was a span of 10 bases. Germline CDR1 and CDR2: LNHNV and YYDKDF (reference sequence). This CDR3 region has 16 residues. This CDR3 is CATSRGRGYSGNTIYF. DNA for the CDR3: TGTGCCACCAGCAGAGGCAGGGGTTACTCTGGAAACACCATATATTTT.

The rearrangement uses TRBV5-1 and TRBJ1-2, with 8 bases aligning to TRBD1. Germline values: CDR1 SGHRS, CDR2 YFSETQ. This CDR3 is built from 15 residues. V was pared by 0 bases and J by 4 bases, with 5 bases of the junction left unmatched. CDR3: CASSLEGQEGYGYTF. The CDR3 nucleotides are TGCGCCAGCAGCTTGGAGGGACAGGAAGGCTATGGCTACACCTTC.

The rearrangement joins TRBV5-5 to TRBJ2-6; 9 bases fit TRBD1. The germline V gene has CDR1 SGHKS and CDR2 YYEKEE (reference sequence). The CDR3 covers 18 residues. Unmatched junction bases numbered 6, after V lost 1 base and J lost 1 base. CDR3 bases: TGTGCCAGCAGCTTGATTTCCGGACAGGGGTCTGGGGCCAACGTCCTGACTTTC. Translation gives CASSLISGQGSGANVLTF.

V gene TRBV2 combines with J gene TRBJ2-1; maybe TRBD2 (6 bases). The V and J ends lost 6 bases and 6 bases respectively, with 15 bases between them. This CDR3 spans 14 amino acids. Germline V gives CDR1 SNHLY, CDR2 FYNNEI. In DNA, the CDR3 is TGTGCCAGCAGGTCCGGGGGTATCGGCAATGAGCAGTTCTTC. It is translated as CASRSGGIGNEQFF.

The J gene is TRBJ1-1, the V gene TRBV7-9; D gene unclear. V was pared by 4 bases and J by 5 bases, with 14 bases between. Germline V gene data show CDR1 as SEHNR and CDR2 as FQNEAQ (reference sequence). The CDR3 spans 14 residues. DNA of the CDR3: TGTGCCAGCAGCTCCAATTTGTTGAGGACTGAAGCTTTCTTT. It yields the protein CASSSNLLRTEAFF.

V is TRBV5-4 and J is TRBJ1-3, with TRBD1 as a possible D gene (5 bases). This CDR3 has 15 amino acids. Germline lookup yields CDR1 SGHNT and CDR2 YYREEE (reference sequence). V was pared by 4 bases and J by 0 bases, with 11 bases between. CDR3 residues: CASSPTADSGNTIYF. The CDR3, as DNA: TGTGCCAGCAGCCCGACAGCAGACTCTGGAAACACCATATATTTT.

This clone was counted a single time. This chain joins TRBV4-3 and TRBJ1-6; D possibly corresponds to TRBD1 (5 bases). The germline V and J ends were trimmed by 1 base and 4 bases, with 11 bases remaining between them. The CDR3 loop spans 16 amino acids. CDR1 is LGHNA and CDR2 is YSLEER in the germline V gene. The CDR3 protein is CASSQGRPGYNSPLHF. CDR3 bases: TGCGCCAGCAGCCAAGGTCGGCCAGGGTATAATTCACCCCTCCACTTT.

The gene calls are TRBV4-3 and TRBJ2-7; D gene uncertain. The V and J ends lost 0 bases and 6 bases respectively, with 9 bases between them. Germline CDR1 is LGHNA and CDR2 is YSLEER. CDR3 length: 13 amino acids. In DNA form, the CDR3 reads TGCGCCAGCAGCCAAGATGCCCAAGCCGAGCAGTACTTC. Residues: CASSQDAQAEQYF.